This is a list of T cell receptor beta chains from one sample in a study of shared clonotypes between healthy human individuals. Sequencing was performed with immunoSEQ multiplex PCR; in TCRdb, only in-frame clones are kept and a portion is missing. This sample carries 2 million or so clones, around 96% of them seen once, and the ten largest clones take about 1.1%. Source material: naive CD8+ T cells sorted from blood. The receptor source for this set is a man between 18 and 35 years old in good health. Both conserved end residues are part of each CDR3.

v_call	j_call	cdr3_aa
TRBV4-1	TRBJ2-7	CASSHPGTGAYEQYF
TRBV27	TRBJ2-1	CASSETWTFNEQFF
TRBV4-1	TRBJ2-7	CASSQEPIAGGLSYEQYF
TRBV2	TRBJ2-7	CASSFPGQGGPYEQYF
TRBV16	TRBJ1-6	CASSQGGIPGYNSPLHF
TRBV13	TRBJ2-2	CASTATNTGELFF
TRBV2	TRBJ1-2	CASSEANARGYTF
TRBV4-1	TRBJ2-3	CASSQDRVGDTQYF
TRBV27	TRBJ2-5	CASSPGEGYQETQYF
TRBV5-6	TRBJ2-3	CASSPDRDEDTQYF
TRBV11-1	TRBJ2-5	CASSLLGPGYEEETQYF
TRBV7-9	TRBJ1-1	CASSEMNTEAFF
TRBV29-1	TRBJ2-6	CSVHSSGANVLTF
TRBV5-6	TRBJ2-5	CASSLGSGSTKWVETQYF
TRBV14	TRBJ1-2	CASSRLEGSYGYTF
TRBV10-3	TRBJ2-4	CALKGDSSRVRNIQYF
TRBV5-6	TRBJ1-4	CASSLMTGATNEKLFF
TRBV28	TRBJ2-3	CASTIAGGTDTQYF
TRBV11-3	TRBJ2-7	CASSLGSVGEQYF
TRBV6-4	TRBJ2-1	CASSWRLGKGNNEQFF
TRBV14	TRBJ2-3	CASSQLNTDTQYF
TRBV14	TRBJ2-7	CASSRGTSGRNEQYF
TRBV19	TRBJ1-2	CASSMEIDRNYGYTF
TRBV7-9	TRBJ1-3	CASSLNGRRAGNTIYF
TRBV6-1	TRBJ1-2	CASSEIGTVLLGGYTF
TRBV5-1	TRBJ2-1	CASSSTGGVYNEQFF
TRBV7-9	TRBJ2-7	CASSLDRTQYEQYF
TRBV6-5	TRBJ1-2	CASSYSGGEYYGYTF
TRBV5-6	TRBJ1-2	CASSLGGTDYGYTF
TRBV7-6	TRBJ1-3	CASSNEDSFSGNTIYF
TRBV11-2	TRBJ1-1	CASSLAGLTEAFF
TRBV9	TRBJ1-4	CASSVGATNEKLFF
TRBV6-5	TRBJ2-5	CASIPPGGLETQYF
TRBV27	TRBJ2-1	CASSSGLAVYNEQFF
TRBV10-3	TRBJ1-2	CAISESGAGYYGYTF
TRBV11-3	TRBJ2-7	CASSLGPAYEQYF
TRBV11-2	TRBJ1-4	CASSRGSRGNEKLFF
TRBV7-9	TRBJ2-6	CASSLRGGLPSGANVLTF
TRBV5-5	TRBJ1-2	CASSLPGTGYGYTF
TRBV5-6	TRBJ1-6	CASSLANSPLHF
TRBV11-1	TRBJ2-7	CASSFGQPYEQYF
TRBV6-1	TRBJ1-2	CASSGTVNYGYTF
TRBV6-4	TRBJ2-2	CASSAGANTGELFF
TRBV19	TRBJ1-6	CASRVENSPLHF
TRBV7-9	TRBJ2-1	CASSLGGPPNEQFF
TRBV4-1	TRBJ2-7	CASSQDPASGFLYEQYF
TRBV5-6	TRBJ2-7	CASSRGKYEQYF
TRBV27	TRBJ2-7	CASSWGTSYEQYF
TRBV6-4	TRBJ1-6	CASRDRANSPLHF
TRBV9	TRBJ2-2	CASSLDLTSGRNTGELFF